Shown below are 10 T cell receptor beta chains from a single sample sequenced in a study of CXCR3-negative and CXCR3-positive naive CD8 T cells. Preparation of TRB cDNA libraries relied on 5' RACE carrying UMI labels. TCRdb reprocessed the 5' RACE reads, with one entry per CDR3 protein and no DNA. The table for this sample gives over 55,000 distinct CDR3 sequences. Sequencing input: memory CD8+ T cells from blood. These receptors all come from a human donor in good health. Some clones in this sample may be carry-over from other donors' samples.

This chain's CDR3 is CSAENSWDTSSGANVLTF. The chain joins TRBV20-1 to TRBJ2-6; TCRdb proposes TRBD1, but this gene call is untestable without DNA. CDR3 size: 18 residues. Germline V gives CDR1 DFQATT, CDR2 SNEGSKA (reference sequence).

The CDR3 sequence is CASSFSGQGPYEQYF. The J gene is TRBJ2-7, the V gene TRBV11-2; TCRdb picks TRBD1, but there is no DNA to check that call. The CDR3 contains 15 residues. The germline V gene encodes CDR1 SGHAT and CDR2 FQNNGV.

The rearrangement uses TRBV28 and TRBJ2-7; TCRdb lists TRBD2, though no DNA is available to test this call. The CDR3 consists of 16 residues. Germline V gene lookup returns CDR1 MDHEN and CDR2 SYDVKM. The CDR3 loop is CASSDPDSGLLYEQYF.

The rearrangement links TRBV7-9 to TRBJ2-7; as DNA is missing, the TRBD2 call by TCRdb cannot be tested. Germline-derived CDR1 and CDR2 are SEHNR and FQNEAQ (reference sequence). This CDR3 contains 18 residues. This chain's CDR3 is CASSPPIQTSGVRIAQYF.

V usage is TRBV6-6 and J usage is TRBJ1-1. The CDR3 is 15 residues long. From germline, CDR1 is MNHNY and CDR2 SVGAGI (reference sequence). CDR3 residues: CASISKVYANTEAFF.

V gene TRBV28 combines with J gene TRBJ2-1; TCRdb lists TRBD1, though no DNA is available to test this call. Per germline, CDR1 MDHEN and CDR2 SYDVKM. CDR3 length equals 14 residues. This chain's CDR3 is CASSLWGRANEQFF.

V gene TRBV29-1 combines with J gene TRBJ2-2. This CDR3 contains 11 residues. CDR1 SQVTM and CDR2 ANQGSEA come from the germline V gene. This CDR3 reads CSGETSGELFF.

The V and J genes are TRBV7-2 and TRBJ2-1. The CDR3 has 13 residues. Germline lookup yields CDR1 SGHTA and CDR2 FQGNSA. The CDR3: CASSLGASNEQFF. The full variable domain, in which reference TRBV7-2 and TRBJ2-1 provide the parts outside the CDR3, is GAGVSQSPSNKVTEKGKDVELRCDPISGHTALYWYRQSLGQGLEFLIYFQGNSAPDKSGLPSDRFSAERTGGSVSTLTIQRTQQEDSAVYLCASSLGASNEQFFGPGTRLTVL.

The chain is built from TRBV29-1 and TRBJ2-4; TCRdb proposes TRBD1, but this gene call is untestable without DNA. Germline V gene sequence: CDR1 SQVTM, CDR2 ANQGSEA. This CDR3 region has 17 residues. The CDR3 spells CSVEGGKGVALRGIQYF.

The chain employs TRBV14 and TRBJ2-1. Germline assignment: CDR1 SGHDN and CDR2 FVKESK. This CDR3 contains 15 residues. CDR3 sequence: CASSQGYSPYNEQFF. Filled out from reference TRBV14 and TRBJ2-1, the complete variable domain reads EAGVTQFPSHSVIEKGQTVTLRCDPISGHDNLYWYRRVMGKEIKFLLHFVKESKQDESGMPNNRFLAERTGGTYSTLKVQPAELEDSGVYFCASSQGYSPYNEQFFGPGTRLTVL.